The clone carrying this TCR beta chain was seen many times. These data originate in a study of T cells in Graves' hyperthyroidism and ophthalmopathy. Template material for amplifying TCR beta CDR3 regions consisted of RNA transcripts. First-round RT-PCR with HTBI primers amplified the TCR CDR3 region. TCRdb fed the multiplex PCR reads into MiXCR, producing one record per CDR3 protein. The data hold over 450,000 distinct CDR3 sequences, with around an eighth observed a single time. Diagnoses used clinical symptoms, serum thyroxine and TRAb, thyroid ultrasound and orbital computed tomography. PBMCs were collected from an approximately 10 ml volume of fresh peripheral blood. The V gene lost 7 bases and the J gene lost 2 bases, with 17 bases spanning the gap. CDR3 length: 15 residues. Germline values: CDR1 LNHDA, CDR2 SQIVND (reference sequence).

The V and J genes are TRBV19 and TRBJ1-2; D is unclear. Sequencing was performed on blood. This receptor was identified in a woman between 18 and 29 years old with Graves' hyperthyroidism. The CDR3 coding sequence is TGTGCCAGTAAGACGGATCGGACGGGAAACTATGGCTACACCTTC. It yields the protein CASKTDRTGNYGYTF. The entire variable domain, with the rest obtained from reference TRBV19 and TRBJ1-2, is as follows: DGGITQSPKYLFRKEGQNVTLSCEQNLNHDAMYWYRQDPGQGLRLIYYSQIVNDFQKGDIAEGYSVSREKKESFPLTVTSAQKNPTAFYLCASKTDRTGNYGYTFGSGTRLTVV.